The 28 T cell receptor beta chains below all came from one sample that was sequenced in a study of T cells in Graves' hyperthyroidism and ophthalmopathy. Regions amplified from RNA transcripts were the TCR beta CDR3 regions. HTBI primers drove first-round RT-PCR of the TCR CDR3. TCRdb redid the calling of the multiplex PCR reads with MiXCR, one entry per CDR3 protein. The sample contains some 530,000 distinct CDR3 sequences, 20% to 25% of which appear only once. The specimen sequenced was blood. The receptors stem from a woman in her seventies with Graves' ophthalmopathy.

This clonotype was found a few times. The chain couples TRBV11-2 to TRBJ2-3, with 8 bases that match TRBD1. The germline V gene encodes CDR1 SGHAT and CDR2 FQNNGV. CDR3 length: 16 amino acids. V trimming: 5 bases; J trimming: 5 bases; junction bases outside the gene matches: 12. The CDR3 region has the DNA TGTGCCAGCAGCGTCGAGTCAGGGGGCAGGATAGATACGCAGTATTTT. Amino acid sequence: CASSVESGGRIDTQYF.

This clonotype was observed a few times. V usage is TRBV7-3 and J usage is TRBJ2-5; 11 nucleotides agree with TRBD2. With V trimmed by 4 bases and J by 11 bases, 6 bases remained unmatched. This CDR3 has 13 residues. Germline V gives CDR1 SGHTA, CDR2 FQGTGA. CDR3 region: CASSSGLAGKQYF. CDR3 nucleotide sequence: TGTGCCAGCAGCTCAGGACTAGCGGGTAAACAGTACTTC.

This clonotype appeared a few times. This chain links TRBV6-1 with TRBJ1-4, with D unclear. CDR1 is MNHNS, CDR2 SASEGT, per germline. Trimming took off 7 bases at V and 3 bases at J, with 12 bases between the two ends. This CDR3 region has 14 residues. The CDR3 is CASTQEAPNEKLFF. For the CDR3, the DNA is TGTGCCAGCACCCAAGAGGCCCCTAATGAAAAACTGTTTTTT.

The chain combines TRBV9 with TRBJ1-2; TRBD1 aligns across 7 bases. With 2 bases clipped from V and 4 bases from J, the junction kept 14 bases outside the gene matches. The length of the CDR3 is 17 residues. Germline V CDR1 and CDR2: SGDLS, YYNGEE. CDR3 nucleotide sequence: TGTGCCAGCAGCGTCGGACAGGCCGAGGTTGGCGTCTATGGCTACACCTTC. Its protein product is CASSVGQAEVGVYGYTF.

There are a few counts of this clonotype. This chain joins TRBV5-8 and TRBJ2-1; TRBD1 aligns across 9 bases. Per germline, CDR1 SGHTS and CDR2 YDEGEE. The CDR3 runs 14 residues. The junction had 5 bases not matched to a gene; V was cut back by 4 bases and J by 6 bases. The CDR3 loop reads CASSRDRAANEQFF. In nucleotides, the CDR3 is TGTGCCAGCAGCCGGGACAGGGCCGCCAATGAGCAGTTCTTC.

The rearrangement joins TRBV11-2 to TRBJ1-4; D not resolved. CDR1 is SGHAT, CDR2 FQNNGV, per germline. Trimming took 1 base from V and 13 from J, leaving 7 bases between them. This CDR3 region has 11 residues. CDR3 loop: CASSLGGPLFF. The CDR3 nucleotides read TGTGCCAGCAGCTTAGGAGGTCCACTGTTTTTT.

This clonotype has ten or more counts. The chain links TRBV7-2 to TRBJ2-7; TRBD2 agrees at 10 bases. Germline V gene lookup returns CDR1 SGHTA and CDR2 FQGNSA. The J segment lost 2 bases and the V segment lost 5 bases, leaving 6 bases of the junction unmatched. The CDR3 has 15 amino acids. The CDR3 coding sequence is TGTGCCAGCAGCCCTTCCCTAGCGGGGGCCTACGAGCAGTACTTC. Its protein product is CASSPSLAGAYEQYF.

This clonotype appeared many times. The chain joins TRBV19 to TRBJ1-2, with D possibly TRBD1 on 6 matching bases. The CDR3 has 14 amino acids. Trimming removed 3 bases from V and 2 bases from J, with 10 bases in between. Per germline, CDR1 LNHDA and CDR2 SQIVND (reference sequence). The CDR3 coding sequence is TGTGCCAGTAGTATTCTCGGACAGAACTATGGCTACACCTTC. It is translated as CASSILGQNYGYTF.

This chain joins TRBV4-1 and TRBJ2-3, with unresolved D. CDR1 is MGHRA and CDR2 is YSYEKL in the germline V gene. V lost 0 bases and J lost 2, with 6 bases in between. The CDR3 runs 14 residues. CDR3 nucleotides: TGCGCCAGCAGCCAAGATAAAATCACAGATACGCAGTATTTT. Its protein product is CASSQDKITDTQYF.

The CDR3 loop reads CASSFPGTTYEQYF. The CDR3 DNA is TGTGCCAGCAGTTTCCCGGGAACCACCTACGAGCAGTACTTC. The chain uses TRBV28 and TRBJ2-7, with D possibly being TRBD2 (5 bases). The germline gives CDR1 MDHEN, CDR2 SYDVKM. V lost 3 bases and J lost 2, with 11 bases in between. CDR3 length: 14 residues. Full variable domain (remainder filled in from reference TRBV28 and TRBJ2-7): DVKVTQSSRYLVKRTGEKVFLECVQDMDHENMFWYRQDPGLGLRLIYFSYDVKMKEKGDIPEGYSVSREKKERFSLILESASTNQTSMYLCASSFPGTTYEQYFGPGTRLTVT.

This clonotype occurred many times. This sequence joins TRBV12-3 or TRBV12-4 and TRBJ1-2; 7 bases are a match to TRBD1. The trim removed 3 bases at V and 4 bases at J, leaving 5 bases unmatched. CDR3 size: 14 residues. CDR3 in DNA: TGTGCCAGCAGTTTCTCAGGGGGAACCTATGGCTACACCTTC. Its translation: CASSFSGGTYGYTF.

As DNA, the CDR3 is TGTGCCAGCAGTTATGATGAGGTGAGGGAGACCCAGTACTTC. This gives the protein CASSYDEVRETQYF. This sequence joins TRBV6-2 or TRBV6-3 and TRBJ2-5; D remains ambiguous. Trimming removed 3 bases at V and 5 bases at J, with 13 bases between. Germline V gives CDR1 MNHEY, CDR2 SVGEGT. The CDR3 totals 14 residues.

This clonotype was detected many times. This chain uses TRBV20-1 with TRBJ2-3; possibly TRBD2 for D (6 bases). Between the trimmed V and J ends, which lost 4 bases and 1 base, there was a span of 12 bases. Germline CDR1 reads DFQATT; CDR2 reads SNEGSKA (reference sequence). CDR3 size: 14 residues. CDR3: CSAMGLPGTDTQYF. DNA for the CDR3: TGCAGTGCTATGGGACTTCCCGGCACAGATACGCAGTATTTT.

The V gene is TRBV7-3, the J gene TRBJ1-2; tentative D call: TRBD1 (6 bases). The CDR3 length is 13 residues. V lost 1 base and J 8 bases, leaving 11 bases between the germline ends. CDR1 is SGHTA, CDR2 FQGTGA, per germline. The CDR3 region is CASSLRGLIGYTF. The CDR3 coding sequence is TGTGCCAGCAGCTTAAGGGGGCTGATCGGCTACACCTTC.

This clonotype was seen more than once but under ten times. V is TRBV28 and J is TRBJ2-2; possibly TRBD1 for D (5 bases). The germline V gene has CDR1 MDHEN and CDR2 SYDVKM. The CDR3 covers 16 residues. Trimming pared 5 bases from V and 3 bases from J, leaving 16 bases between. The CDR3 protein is CASSPTWGGDTGELFF. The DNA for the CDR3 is TGTGCCAGCAGTCCCACTTGGGGCGGTGACACCGGGGAGCTGTTTTTT. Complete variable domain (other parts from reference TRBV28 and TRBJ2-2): DVKVTQSSRYLVKRTGEKVFLECVQDMDHENMFWYRQDPGLGLRLIYFSYDVKMKEKGDIPEGYSVSREKKERFSLILESASTNQTSMYLCASSPTWGGDTGELFFGEGSRLTVL.

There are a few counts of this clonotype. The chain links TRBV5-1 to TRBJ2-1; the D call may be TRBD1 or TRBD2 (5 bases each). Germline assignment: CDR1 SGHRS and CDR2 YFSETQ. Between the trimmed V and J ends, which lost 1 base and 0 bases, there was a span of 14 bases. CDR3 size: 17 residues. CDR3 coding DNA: TGCGCCAGCAGCTTGAGGGGCGGGTTATACTCCTACAATGAGCAGTTCTTC. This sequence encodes CASSLRGGLYSYNEQFF.

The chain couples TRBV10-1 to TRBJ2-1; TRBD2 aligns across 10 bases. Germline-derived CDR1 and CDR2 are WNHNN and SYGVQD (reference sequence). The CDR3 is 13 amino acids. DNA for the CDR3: TGCGCTACTTCTAGCGGGAGATTGAATGAGCAGTTCTTC. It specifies CATSSGRLNEQFF.

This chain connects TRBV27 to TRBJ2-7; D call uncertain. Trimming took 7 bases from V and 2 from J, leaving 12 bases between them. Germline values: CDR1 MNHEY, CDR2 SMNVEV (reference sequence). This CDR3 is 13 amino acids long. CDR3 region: CASKPGMAYEQYF. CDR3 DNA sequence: TGTGCCAGCAAACCGGGCATGGCCTACGAGCAGTACTTC.

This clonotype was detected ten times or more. CDR3 in amino acids: CASRPTGSTGELFF. In DNA, the CDR3 is TGTGCCAGCAGACCGACAGGGAGCACCGGGGAGCTGTTTTTT. The chain joins TRBV6-2 or TRBV6-3 to TRBJ2-2, with 7 positions matching TRBD1. Germline lookup yields CDR1 MNHEY and CDR2 SVGEGT. The CDR3 has 14 residues. Trimming at V came to 6 bases and at J to 4 bases, leaving 5 bases not matched to a gene.

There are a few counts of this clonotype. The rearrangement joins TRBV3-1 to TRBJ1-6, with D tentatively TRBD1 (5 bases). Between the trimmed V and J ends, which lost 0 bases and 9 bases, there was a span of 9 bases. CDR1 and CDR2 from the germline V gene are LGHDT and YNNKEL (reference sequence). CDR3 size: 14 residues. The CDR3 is CASSQDPRASPLHF. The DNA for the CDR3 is TGTGCCAGCAGCCAAGATCCCAGGGCTTCACCCCTCCACTTT. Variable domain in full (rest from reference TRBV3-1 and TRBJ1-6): DTAVSQTPKYLVTQMGNDKSIKCEQNLGHDTMYWYKQDSKKFLKIMFSYNNKELIINETVPNRFSPKSPDKAHLNLHINSLELGDSAVYFCASSQDPRASPLHFGNGTRLTVT.

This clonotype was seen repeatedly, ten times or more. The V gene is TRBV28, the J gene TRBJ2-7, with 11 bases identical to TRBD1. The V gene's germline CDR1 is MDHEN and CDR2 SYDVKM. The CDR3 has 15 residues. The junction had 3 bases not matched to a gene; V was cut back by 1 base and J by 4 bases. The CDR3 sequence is CASSLLGQGAYEQYF. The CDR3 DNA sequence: TGTGCCAGCAGTTTATTAGGACAGGGGGCATACGAGCAGTACTTC.

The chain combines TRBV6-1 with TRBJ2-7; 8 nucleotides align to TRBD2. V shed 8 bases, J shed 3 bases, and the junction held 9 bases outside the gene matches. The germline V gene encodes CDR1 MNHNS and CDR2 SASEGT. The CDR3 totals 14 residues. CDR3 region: CASRSGSVFYEQYF. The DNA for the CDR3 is TGTGCCAGCCGAAGCGGGAGTGTTTTCTACGAGCAGTACTTC.

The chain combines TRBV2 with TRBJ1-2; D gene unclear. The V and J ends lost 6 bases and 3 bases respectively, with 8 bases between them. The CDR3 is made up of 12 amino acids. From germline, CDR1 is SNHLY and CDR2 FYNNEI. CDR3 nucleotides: TGTGCCAGCAGCGCTTCCTACTATGGCTACACCTTC. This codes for CASSASYYGYTF.

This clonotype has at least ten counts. CDR3 sequence (DNA): TGCAGTGCTAGAGATTTAAGTCGAGGGAACACTGAAGCTTTCTTT. Residues: CSARDLSRGNTEAFF. V is TRBV20-1 and J is TRBJ1-1, with unresolved D. The CDR3 runs 15 residues. Trimming pared 0 bases from V and 1 base from J, leaving 12 bases between. Germline CDR1 is DFQATT and CDR2 is SNEGSKA (reference sequence).

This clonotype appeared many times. The CDR3, as DNA: TGTGCTAGTGGACCCGGGAGTAGGGAGACCCAGTACTTC. Its protein is CASGPGSRETQYF. The rearrangement joins TRBV12-5 to TRBJ2-5, with D possibly matching TRBD2 (6 bases). This CDR3 comprises 13 residues. V lost 6 bases and J 5 bases, leaving 13 bases between the germline ends. Germline CDR1 reads LGHNT; CDR2 reads FRNRAP. Drawing the rest from reference TRBV12-5 and TRBJ2-5, the complete variable domain is DARVTQTPRHKVTEMGQEVTMRCQPILGHNTVFWYRQTMMQGLELLAYFRNRAPLDDSGMPKDRFSAEMPDATLATLKIQPSEPRDSAVYFCASGPGSRETQYFGPGTRLLVL.

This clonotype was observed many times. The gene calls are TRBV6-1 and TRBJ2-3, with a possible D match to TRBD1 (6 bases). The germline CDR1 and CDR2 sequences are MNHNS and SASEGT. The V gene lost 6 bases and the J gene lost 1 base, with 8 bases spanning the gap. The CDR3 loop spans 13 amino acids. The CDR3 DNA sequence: TGTGCCAGCAGCGAGGGGGGCACAGATACGCAGTATTTT. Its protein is CASSEGGTDTQYF.

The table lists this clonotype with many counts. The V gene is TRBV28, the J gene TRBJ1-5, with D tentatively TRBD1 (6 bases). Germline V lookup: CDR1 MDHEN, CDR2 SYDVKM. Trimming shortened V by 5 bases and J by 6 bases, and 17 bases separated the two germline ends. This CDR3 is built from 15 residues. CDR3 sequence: CASSPPGTRGQPQHF. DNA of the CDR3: TGTGCCAGCAGTCCCCCCGGGACAAGGGGTCAGCCCCAGCATTTT.

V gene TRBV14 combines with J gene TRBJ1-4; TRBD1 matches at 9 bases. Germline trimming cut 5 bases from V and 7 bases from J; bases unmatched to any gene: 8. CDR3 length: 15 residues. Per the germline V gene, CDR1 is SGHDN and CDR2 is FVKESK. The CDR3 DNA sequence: TGTGCCAGCAGCTATCTACAGGGGGCCGGTGAAAAACTGTTTTTT. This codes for CASSYLQGAGEKLFF.